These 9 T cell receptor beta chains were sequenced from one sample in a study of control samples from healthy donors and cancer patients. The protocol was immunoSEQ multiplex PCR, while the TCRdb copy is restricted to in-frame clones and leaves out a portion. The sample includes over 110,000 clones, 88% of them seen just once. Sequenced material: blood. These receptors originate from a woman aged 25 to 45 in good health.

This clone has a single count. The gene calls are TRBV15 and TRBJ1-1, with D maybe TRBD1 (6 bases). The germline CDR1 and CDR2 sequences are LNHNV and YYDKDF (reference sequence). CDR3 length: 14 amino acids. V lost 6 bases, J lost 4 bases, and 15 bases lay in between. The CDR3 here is CATRWGGSSTEAFF. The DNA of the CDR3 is TGTGCCACCAGATGGGGGGGCTCCAGCACTGAAGCTTTCTTT.

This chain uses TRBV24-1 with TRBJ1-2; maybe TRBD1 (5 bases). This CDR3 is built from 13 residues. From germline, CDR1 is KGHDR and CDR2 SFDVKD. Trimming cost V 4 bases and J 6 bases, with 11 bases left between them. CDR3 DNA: TGTGCCACCAGTGAAAACAGGTGGAATGGCTACACCTTC. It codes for CATSENRWNGYTF.

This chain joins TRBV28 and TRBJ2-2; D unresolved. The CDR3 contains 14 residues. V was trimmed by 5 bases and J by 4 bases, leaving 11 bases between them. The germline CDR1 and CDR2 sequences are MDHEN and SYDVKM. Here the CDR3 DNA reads TGTGCCAGCAGTGAAAGACTGAGCACCGGGGAGCTGTTTTTT. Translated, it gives CASSERLSTGELFF.

The CDR3 loop is CASSQGQGAGYGYTF. The DNA for the CDR3 is TGTGCCAGCAGTCAGGGACAGGGGGCGGGCTATGGCTACACCTTC. J is TRBJ1-2 and V is TRBV6-5, with 12 bases that match TRBD1. Looked up from germline, CDR1 is MNHEY and CDR2 is SVGAGI. The CDR3 spans 15 residues. V lost 5 bases and J lost 4; bases outside the gene matches: 5.

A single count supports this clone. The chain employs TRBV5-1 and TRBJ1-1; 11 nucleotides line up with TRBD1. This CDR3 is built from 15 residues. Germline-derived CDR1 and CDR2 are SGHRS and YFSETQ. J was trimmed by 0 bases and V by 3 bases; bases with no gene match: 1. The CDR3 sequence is CASSWTGGMNTEAFF. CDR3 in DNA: TGCGCCAGCAGCTGGACAGGGGGCATGAACACTGAAGCTTTCTTT.

CDR3 sequence (DNA): TGCGCCAGCAGCTTGGAGGACAGGTCCTACGAGCAGTACTTC. Its translation: CASSLEDRSYEQYF. The chain uses TRBV5-1 and TRBJ2-7; 7 nucleotides agree with TRBD1. CDR1 and CDR2 (germline): SGHRS, YFSETQ. The CDR3 extends over 14 amino acids. With V trimmed by 0 bases and J by 1 base, 1 base remained unmatched.

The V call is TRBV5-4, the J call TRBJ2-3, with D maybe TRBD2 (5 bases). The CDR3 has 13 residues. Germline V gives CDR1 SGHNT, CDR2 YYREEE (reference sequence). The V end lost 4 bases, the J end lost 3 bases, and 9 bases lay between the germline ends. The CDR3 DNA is TGTGCCAGCAGCGGTCCGGGGACAGATACGCAGTATTTT. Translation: CASSGPGTDTQYF.

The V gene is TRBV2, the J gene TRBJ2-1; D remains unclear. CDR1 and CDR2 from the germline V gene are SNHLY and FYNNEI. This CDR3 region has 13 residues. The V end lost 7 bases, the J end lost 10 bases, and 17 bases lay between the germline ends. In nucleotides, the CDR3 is TGTGCCAGCACCCGAATCCGGACGGGCGAGCAGTTCTTC. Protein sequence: CASTRIRTGEQFF.

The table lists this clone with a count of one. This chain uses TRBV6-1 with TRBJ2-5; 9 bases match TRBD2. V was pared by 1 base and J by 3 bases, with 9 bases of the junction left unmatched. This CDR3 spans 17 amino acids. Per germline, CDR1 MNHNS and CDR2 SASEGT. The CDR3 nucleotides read TGTGCCAGCAGTGAAGGGGCGGGAGGGCCTCTTAAAGAGACCCAGTACTTC. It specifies CASSEGAGGPLKETQYF.